Shown below are 30 T cell receptor beta chains from a single sample sequenced in a study of blood T cell repertoires in COVID-19. This table comes from immunoSEQ multiplex PCR, and its TCRdb copy is limited to in-frame clones, with some not included. The sample gives about 250,000 clones, approximately 90% of which show up once; roughly 10% is in the top ten. Sample: PBMCs or T cells enriched from blood (not recorded which). All receptors derive from a middle-aged man who had recovered from COVID-19.

The rearrangement joins TRBV27 to TRBJ1-2; 10 nucleotides line up with TRBD1. Germline assignment: CDR1 MNHEY and CDR2 SMNVEV (reference sequence). The CDR3 loop spans 15 amino acids. The V and J ends lost 4 bases and 4 bases, in that order; junction bases with no gene match: 6. Written as DNA, the CDR3 is TGTGCCAGCAGTTACGGACAGGGGGTCTTCTATGGCTACACCTTC. Its translation: CASSYGQGVFYGYTF.

The chain joins TRBV3-1 (or the pseudogene TRBV3-2) to TRBJ2-1; 15 bases align to TRBD2. Looked up from germline, CDR1 is LGHDT and CDR2 is YNNKEL (reference sequence). The CDR3 extends over 15 amino acids. V shed 5 bases, J shed 8 bases, and the junction held 4 bases outside the gene matches. The CDR3 DNA reads TGTGCCAGCAGCAGGGGACTAGCGGGAGGCGATGAGCAGTTCTTC. This gives the protein CASSRGLAGGDEQFF.

This chain connects TRBV24-1 to TRBJ1-2; the D is unclear. This CDR3 region has 14 residues. V was pared by 2 bases and J by 0 bases, with 6 bases between. CDR1 and CDR2 from the germline V gene are KGHDR and SFDVKD. The CDR3 DNA reads as TGTGCCACCAGTGATTCCAGAACTAACTATGGCTACACCTTC. Its protein is CATSDSRTNYGYTF.

The chain employs TRBV10-2 and TRBJ2-3; 10 bases line up with TRBD2. Per the germline V gene, CDR1 is WSHSY and CDR2 is SAAADI. CDR3 length: 16 residues. V shed 6 bases and J 2 bases; nucleotides not matched to a gene: 8. CDR3: CASRPGLARFTDTQYF. CDR3 coding DNA: TGCGCCAGCAGGCCGGGACTAGCGCGCTTCACAGATACGCAGTATTTT.

The gene calls are TRBV7-9 and TRBJ1-4; D remains ambiguous. V was shortened by 4 bases and J by 7 bases, with 13 bases between the two germline ends. The germline CDR1 and CDR2 sequences are SEHNR and FQNEAQ (reference sequence). The CDR3 covers 14 residues. This chain's CDR3 is CASSSPGGSEKLFF. The DNA for the CDR3 is TGTGCCAGCAGCTCTCCCGGCGGGAGTGAAAAACTGTTTTTT.

CDR3 loop: CASSSNYGYTF. The DNA of the CDR3 is TGTGCCAGCAGCTCGAACTATGGCTACACCTTC. V is TRBV11-3 and J is TRBJ1-2, with no clear D. There are 11 residues in the CDR3. V gave up 4 bases and J gave up 2 bases, with 2 bases separating them. CDR1 is SGHNT, CDR2 YENEEA, per germline.

The chain uses TRBV11-2 and TRBJ2-7; 8 bases line up with TRBD2. Germline values: CDR1 SGHAT, CDR2 FQNNGV. Unmatched junction bases numbered 9, after V lost 3 bases and J lost 5 bases. The length of the CDR3 is 15 residues. This chain's CDR3 is CASSFVPGLAHEQYF. CDR3 DNA sequence: TGTGCCAGCAGCTTTGTCCCCGGACTAGCCCACGAGCAGTACTTC.

To note about this clone: The sample holds other DNA sequences that translate to the same CDR3. The CDR3 region is CASSFGANTEAFF. Here the CDR3 DNA reads TGTGCCAGCAGTTTTGGGGCCAACACTGAAGCTTTCTTT. The chain uses TRBV12-3 or TRBV12-4 and TRBJ1-1; weak D call: TRBD1 (5 bases). V was cut by 3 bases and J by 2 bases, with 7 bases left in between. The CDR3 sequence is 13 residues long.

J is TRBJ1-5 and V is TRBV7-8, with a possible D match to TRBD1 (5 bases). The V gene's germline CDR1 is SGHVS and CDR2 FQNEAQ. Trimming removed 4 bases from V and 8 bases from J, with 24 bases in between. This CDR3 has 17 residues. CDR3 sequence: CASSSLGAGAIKEPQHF. The CDR3 DNA is TGTGCCAGCAGCTCGTTAGGGGCAGGAGCGATTAAGGAGCCCCAGCATTTT.

This sequence joins TRBV6-2 or TRBV6-3 and TRBJ1-5; TRBD1 might be the D (5 bases). Germline V CDR1 and CDR2: MNHEY, SVGEGT. The CDR3 is made up of 17 amino acids. V shed 2 bases and J shed 2 bases, with 16 bases lying between them. This CDR3 is CASSYNWGGIGNQPQHF. The CDR3 coding sequence is TGTGCCAGCAGTTACAATTGGGGGGGTATCGGCAATCAGCCCCAGCATTTT.

The rearrangement uses TRBV29-1 and TRBJ1-1; D might be TRBD1 (5 bases). Trimming pared 4 bases from V and 5 bases from J, leaving 17 bases between. The V gene's germline CDR1 is SQVTM and CDR2 ANQGSEA. The CDR3 runs 14 residues. In DNA form, the CDR3 reads TGCAGCGTTGTAGAAGGGGTTCGGGCGACTGAAGCTTTCTTT. Its protein product is CSVVEGVRATEAFF.

The chain recombines TRBV19 with TRBJ1-5; TRBD1 matches 9 bases. CDR1 is LNHDA and CDR2 is SQIVND in the germline V gene (reference sequence). This CDR3 comprises 17 residues. After removal of 4 bases from V and 6 bases from J, the junction contained 13 bases not matched to a gene. CDR3 protein: CASSTTGTGSLGQPQHF. For the CDR3, the DNA is TGTGCCAGTAGTACCACCGGGACAGGGTCCCTCGGTCAGCCCCAGCATTTT.

The V and J genes are TRBV13 and TRBJ2-1, with TRBD1 matching over 7 bases. The CDR3 is made up of 14 amino acids. Trimming at V came to 1 base and at J to 6 bases, leaving 3 bases not matched to a gene. From germline, CDR1 is PRHDT and CDR2 FYEKMQ (reference sequence). The CDR3 DNA reads TGTGCCAGCAGCTTAGAAGCAGGGGGCAATGAGCAGTTCTTC. This codes for CASSLEAGGNEQFF.

The chain has TRBV5-1 and TRBJ1-1; D remains unclear. The ends were cut back, 3 bases at V and 2 bases at J, with 14 bases in the middle. Per germline, CDR1 SGHRS and CDR2 YFSETQ. The CDR3 has 15 amino acids. This CDR3 reads CASSWRRVTNTEAFF. The CDR3 coding sequence is TGCGCCAGCAGCTGGAGACGGGTTACCAACACTGAAGCTTTCTTT.

The rearrangement links TRBV18 to TRBJ1-4; 7 nucleotides match TRBD1. CDR1 and CDR2 (germline): KGHSH, LQKENI. V gave up 3 bases and J gave up 0 bases; unmatched junction bases: 7. The CDR3 spans 17 residues. CDR3 sequence: CASSPGTVQTTNEKLFF. CDR3 nucleotides: TGTGCCAGCTCACCCGGGACAGTTCAGACAACTAATGAAAAACTGTTTTTT. The full variable domain, completed using reference TRBV18 and TRBJ1-4, is NAGVMQNPRHLVRRRGQEARLRCSPMKGHSHVYWYRQLPEEGLKFMVYLQKENIIDESGMPKERFSAEFPKEGPSILRIQQVVRGDSAAYFCASSPGTVQTTNEKLFFGSGTQLSVL.

The CDR3 loop reads CASSHTGGRAYEQYF. As DNA, the CDR3 is TGTGCCAGCAGTCACACCGGCGGGAGGGCCTACGAGCAGTACTTC. V gene TRBV28 combines with J gene TRBJ2-7; 9 bases agree with TRBD2. The V gene's germline CDR1 is MDHEN and CDR2 SYDVKM. The ends lost 5 bases at V and 2 bases at J; junction bases unmatched: 7. There are 15 residues in the CDR3.

This chain uses TRBV11-1 with TRBJ1-2, with D perhaps matching TRBD1 (6 bases). The germline gives CDR1 SGHAT, CDR2 FQDESV (reference sequence). This CDR3 region has 13 residues. V shed 1 base and J shed 6 bases, with 9 bases lying between them. The CDR3: CASSLGQDHGYTF. CDR3 nucleotides: TGTGCCAGCAGCTTAGGACAGGACCATGGCTACACCTTC.

V gene TRBV10-3 combines with J gene TRBJ2-7, with D tentatively TRBD1 (6 bases). Germline V gene data show CDR1 as ENHRY and CDR2 as SYGVKD. This CDR3 has 15 residues. The V end lost 11 bases, the J end lost 6 bases, and 26 bases lay between the germline ends. The CDR3 protein is CAVRPEQGPPGEQYF. CDR3 sequence (DNA): TGTGCCGTACGACCGGAACAGGGACCACCTGGCGAGCAGTACTTC.

The chain combines TRBV4-1 with TRBJ2-3; TRBD2 agrees at 8 bases. The CDR3 covers 18 residues. Germline trimming cut 0 bases from V and 0 bases from J; bases unmatched to any gene: 8. Germline V lookup: CDR1 MGHRA, CDR2 YSYEKL. In nucleotides, the CDR3 is TGCGCCAGCAGCCAAGATTCGGTAGCGGGACGAAGCACAGATACGCAGTATTTT. This translates into CASSQDSVAGRSTDTQYF.

V and J are TRBV5-1 and TRBJ1-1; a possible D gene is TRBD1 (6 bases). The CDR3 extends over 14 amino acids. Germline V gives CDR1 SGHRS, CDR2 YFSETQ. Trimming took 4 bases from V and 3 from J, leaving 13 bases between them. The CDR3 spells CASSQGPGDTEAFF. The DNA of the CDR3 is TGCGCCAGCAGCCAAGGCCCAGGGGACACTGAAGCTTTCTTT.

This clone occurred a few times. The chain is built from TRBV6-2 or TRBV6-3 and TRBJ1-1; D gene uncertain. Trimming took 5 bases from V and 3 from J, leaving 19 bases between them. The CDR3 totals 16 residues. Germline CDR1 and CDR2: MNHEY and SVGEGT. The CDR3 DNA sequence: TGTGCCAGCAGTACCGGACTTGCCCGGGGAGACACTGAAGCTTTCTTT. Protein: CASSTGLARGDTEAFF.

The chain joins TRBV5-1 to TRBJ2-1, with TRBD1 matching 9 bases. Per the germline V gene, CDR1 is SGHRS and CDR2 is YFSETQ. The CDR3 is made up of 16 amino acids. The ends lost 0 bases at V and 7 bases at J; junction bases unmatched: 8. Here the CDR3 DNA reads TGCGCCAGCAGCTTGGCCAGCGGGACAGGGTGGAATGAGCAGTTCTTC. It is translated as CASSLASGTGWNEQFF.

The rearrangement uses TRBV19 and TRBJ2-7, with D perhaps TRBD2 (5 bases). CDR3 length: 15 residues. Trimming stripped 5 bases from V and 3 bases from J, with 17 bases between. Per the germline V gene, CDR1 is LNHDA and CDR2 is SQIVND (reference sequence). CDR3 coding DNA: TGTGCCAGTAGTCGGTGGCCCGGGGAGTTCTACGAGCAGTACTTC. It codes for CASSRWPGEFYEQYF.

The chain has TRBV2 and TRBJ1-4, with 8 bases aligning to TRBD1. Germline CDR1 reads SNHLY; CDR2 reads FYNNEI. The length of the CDR3 is 14 residues. Trimming took 6 bases from V and 5 from J; bases not matched to a gene: 5. The CDR3 region has the DNA TGTGCCAGCAGGCCGGGACAGGCGAATGAAAAACTGTTTTTT. This sequence encodes CASRPGQANEKLFF. The full variable domain, in which reference TRBV2 and TRBJ1-4 provide the parts outside the CDR3, is EPEVTQTPSHQVTQMGQEVILRCVPISNHLYFYWYRQILGQKVEFLVSFYNNEISEKSEIFDDQFSVERPDGSNFTLKIRSTKLEDSAMYFCASRPGQANEKLFFGSGTQLSVL.

The chain joins TRBV11-2 to TRBJ1-4; no reliable D call. Trimming stripped 0 bases from V and 7 bases from J, with 6 bases between. The CDR3 length is 13 residues. Looked up from germline, CDR1 is SGHAT and CDR2 is FQNNGV. The CDR3 region is CASSLESSEKLFF. The CDR3 region has the DNA TGTGCCAGCAGCTTAGAGTCTAGTGAAAAACTGTTTTTT.

This clone was recorded only once. This chain uses TRBV7-8 with TRBJ1-2; possibly TRBD1 for D (5 bases). The CDR3 sequence is 14 residues long. V lost 2 bases and J 4 bases, leaving 11 bases between the germline ends. Germline CDR1 SGHVS, CDR2 FQNEAQ. CDR3 sequence reads: CASSLSGSGYGYTF. DNA of the CDR3: TGTGCCAGCAGCTTATCAGGGTCCGGCTATGGCTACACCTTC.

The chain uses TRBV7-2 and TRBJ1-5; a weak D match, TRBD1 (5 bases). CDR3 length: 15 amino acids. Germline V gene sequence: CDR1 SGHTA, CDR2 FQGNSA. V was trimmed by 1 base and J by 9 bases, leaving 16 bases between them. The CDR3 spells CASSLVVGGTGPQHF. CDR3 bases: TGTGCCAGCAGCTTAGTGGTTGGGGGGACGGGGCCCCAGCATTTT.

This chain connects TRBV6-8 to TRBJ2-2, with 7 bases fitting TRBD1. CDR1 is MNHGY and CDR2 is SAAAGT in the germline V gene. The CDR3 contains 20 residues. V trimming: 7 bases; J trimming: 0 bases; junction bases outside the gene matches: 20. In nucleotides, the CDR3 is TGTGCCAGCAATAGAAATCGGGACAGCCGAGCCCTGTCGAACACCGGGGAGCTGTTTTTT. Its protein is CASNRNRDSRALSNTGELFF.

The chain is built from TRBV5-1 and TRBJ1-2; 9 bases fit TRBD1. The CDR3 is made up of 14 amino acids. J gave up 7 bases and V 4 bases, and 8 bases lay outside the gene matches. Germline-derived CDR1 and CDR2 are SGHRS and YFSETQ. The CDR3 loop is CASSVLQGAGGYTF. For the CDR3, the DNA is TGCGCCAGCAGCGTTTTACAGGGGGCTGGTGGCTACACCTTC.

This clone has just a few counts. V and J are TRBV19 and TRBJ2-2; tentative D call: TRBD1 (5 bases). V lost 8 bases, J lost 1 base, and 11 bases lay in between. CDR3 length: 14 residues. CDR1 and CDR2 from the germline V gene are LNHDA and SQIVND (reference sequence). The CDR3 reads CASSWGGNTGELFF. The CDR3 DNA is TGTGCCAGTTCCTGGGGCGGGAACACCGGGGAGCTGTTTTTT.